This T cell receptor (beta chain) stems from a study of cytomegalovirus exposure and HLA in healthy donors. On the study more broadly: The early release's HLA-typed donors yielded approximately 82 million unique TCRs.

Study conclusions and caveats: Accurate prediction of HLA-A and HLA-B alleles (for most subjects) was reportedly achieved from TCR beta sequences. A later analysis reported that several of the most significant clusters appeared to be linked to common viral pathogens, among them Epstein-Barr virus. Later findings reportedly placed an Asian-associated ancestry cluster below the approximately 670-donor mean for N-insertions.

PCR primers comprised 60 Vbeta and 13 Jbeta primers. Some clones are missing from TCRdb's copy, which holds only in-frame ones; the method was immunoSEQ multiplex PCR. This sample has around 72,000 clones; 65% to 70% occur once, and the top ten carry about 20%. Turning to this clone: Its antigen remains unknown.

V was clipped by 6 bases and J by 1 base, with 6 bases between them. This CDR3 is 11 amino acids long. Germline assignment: CDR1 DFQATT and CDR2 SNEGSKA (reference sequence). The source of this sequence is a man aged 40-49 years in good health and CMV-seropositive. The sample taken for sequencing was PBMCs. The chain uses TRBV20-1 and TRBJ1-2, with D hard to call. The CDR3 is CSAEVNYGYTF. CDR3 coding DNA: TGCAGTGCGGAGGTTAACTATGGCTACACCTTC.